The 24 T cell receptor beta chains below come from one sample, sequenced in a study of post-analysis software for immune sequencing data (dated by TCRdb to the mid-2010s). What the time point label conveys for this sample: second blood draw from one MS patient after hematopoietic stem cell transplantation. Library method: PCR. This sample was sequenced with an Illumina HiSeq 2500. To reduce PCR and sequencing biases, unique molecular identifiers were built into the TCR beta cDNA libraries. Through fastp at Q25 and MiXCR, TCRdb rebuilt clones from the public reads, retaining in-frame beta chains. Here each entry gathers all rows of one CDR3 protein and keeps the most common genes and DNA. This sample lists over 150,000 distinct CDR3 sequences; 30% to 45% were detected once. Approximately 30% of the sample is in the top ten clones. The specimen was blood, collected after autologous hematopoietic stem cell transplantation. Every receptor here comes from a girl aged 10 to 17 with multiple sclerosis. Donor details come from another sample of the same person, matched by shared clones.

The gene calls are TRBV11-2 and TRBJ2-5, with 11 bases aligning to TRBD2. The CDR3 loop spans 17 amino acids. V was clipped by 0 bases and J by 4 bases; unmatched bases: 7. Germline lookup yields CDR1 SGHAT and CDR2 FQNNGV. This CDR3 is CASSLDSYGLAGETQYF. CDR3 nucleotides: TGTGCCAGCAGCTTAGATAGCTATGGACTAGCGGGAGAGACCCAGTACTTC.

With regard to this clonotype: It may be a read error: a sequence one base away is much more abundant. The chain has TRBV29-1 and TRBJ2-5; no reliable D call. Germline V gives CDR1 SQVTM, CDR2 ANQGSEA. This CDR3 region has 11 residues. CDR3 region: CGVVPQETQYF. The CDR3 region has the DNA TGCGGCGTTGTCCCCCAAGAGACCCAGTACTTC.

Regarding this clonotype: Germline and junction disagree at one end, which may indicate a read error. The rearrangement uses TRBV7-2 and TRBJ2-5, with 8 bases identical to TRBD1. CDR3 size: 13 residues. In germline, CDR1 is SGHTA, CDR2 FQGNSA. The DNA for the CDR3 is TGTGCCAGCAGCTCACCGGGACAGGAGAACCAGTACTTC. It is translated as CASSSPGQENQYF.

The rearrangement joins TRBV7-3 to TRBJ1-5, with D hard to call. Germline lookup yields CDR1 SGHTA and CDR2 FQGTGA. The V and J ends lost 0 bases and 3 bases respectively, with 12 bases between them. The CDR3 has 16 amino acids. The CDR3 sequence: CASSLTEQWINQPQHF. The CDR3 DNA reads as TGTGCCAGCAGCTTAACGGAGCAGTGGATCAATCAGCCCCAGCATTTT.

The V gene is TRBV20-1, the J gene TRBJ2-1; D tentatively reads TRBD1 or TRBD2 (6 bases each). The ends were cut back, 6 bases at V and 4 bases at J, with 16 bases in the middle. The CDR3 extends over 14 amino acids. The germline CDR1 and CDR2 sequences are DFQATT and SNEGSKA (reference sequence). CDR3 loop: CSASGGLAYNEQFF. In DNA form, the CDR3 reads TGCAGTGCCAGTGGGGGGCTCGCTTACAATGAGCAGTTCTTC.

V and J are TRBV5-4 and TRBJ1-2; 11 nucleotides agree with TRBD1. The CDR3 runs to 16 residues. V shed 5 bases and J 0 bases; nucleotides not matched to a gene: 6. Germline lookup yields CDR1 SGHNT and CDR2 YYREEE (reference sequence). The CDR3 protein is CASSPGQGETNYGYTF. The DNA of the CDR3 is TGTGCCAGCAGTCCGGGACAGGGGGAGACTAACTATGGCTACACCTTC.

About this clonotype itself: A much bigger clone sits one base away, suggesting this may be a read error. The rearrangement links TRBV12-3 or TRBV12-4 to TRBJ1-1; 7 bases are shared with TRBD1. This CDR3 spans 14 amino acids. The CDR3 DNA reads as TGTGTCAGCAGCCGCGGGACAGTGAACACTGAAGCTTTCTTT. It yields the protein CVSSRGTVNTEAFF.

The chain employs TRBV7-8 and TRBJ2-5; 8 bases align to TRBD1. Germline trimming cut 5 bases from V and 3 bases from J; bases unmatched to any gene: 5. In germline, CDR1 is SGHVS, CDR2 FQNEAQ. CDR3 size: 14 residues. CDR3: CASSQGQGKETQYF. CDR3 in DNA: TGTGCCAGCAGCCAAGGACAGGGTAAAGAGACCCAGTACTTC.

A word on this clonotype: A read error may be the cause here, since a much bigger clone is one base away. The V gene is TRBV5-1, the J gene TRBJ2-3, with D possibly called TRBD1 or TRBD2 (6 bases each). Germline-derived CDR1 and CDR2 are SGHRS and YFSETQ. CDR3 length: 16 residues. The CDR3, as DNA: TGCACCAGCAGCTTGGCCGGGGGCACGGGACTGGATACGCAGTATTTT. Translation: CTSSLAGGTGLDTQYF.

This clonotype was detected ten times or more. The chain recombines TRBV7-9 with TRBJ1-2; no definite D call. The germline V gene encodes CDR1 SEHNR and CDR2 FQNEAQ (reference sequence). This CDR3 region has 15 residues. Trimming stripped 2 bases from V and 1 base from J, with 11 bases between. CDR3 in amino acids: CASSLSNSYNYGYTF. CDR3 coding DNA: TGTGCCAGCAGCTTAAGTAATTCCTATAACTATGGCTACACCTTC.

The chain combines TRBV24-1 with TRBJ2-1, with D perhaps TRBD2 (6 bases). Germline V CDR1 and CDR2: KGHDR, SFDVKD. The CDR3 spans 15 residues. Trimming removed 3 bases from V and 5 bases from J, with 13 bases in between. CDR3 sequence (DNA): TGTGCCACCAGTGATCCCCTAGCGCCCCACAATGAGCAGTTCTTC. Translation gives CATSDPLAPHNEQFF.

There are many counts of this clonotype. The genes are TRBV6-5 and TRBJ1-5, with unresolved D. This CDR3 region has 14 residues. The V end lost 6 bases, the J end lost 7 bases, and 16 bases lay between the germline ends. Germline assignment: CDR1 MNHEY and CDR2 SVGAGI. The CDR3 here is CASSPLTDGQPQHF. CDR3 bases: TGTGCCAGCAGCCCTCTTACTGACGGGCAGCCCCAGCATTTT.

There are a few counts of this clonotype. The chain carries TRBV28 and TRBJ1-2; possible D gene TRBD1, 5 bases. The CDR3 loop spans 13 amino acids. The germline V gene encodes CDR1 MDHEN and CDR2 SYDVKM. The V gene lost 6 bases and the J gene lost 7 bases, with 15 bases spanning the gap. The CDR3 loop reads CASRGTGTGGYTF. Written as DNA, the CDR3 is TGTGCCAGCAGGGGGACGGGGACGGGTGGCTACACCTTC.

This rearrangement joins TRBV29-1 to TRBJ2-2; unclear D gene. There are 13 residues in the CDR3. The germline gives CDR1 SQVTM, CDR2 ANQGSEA. V was shortened by 1 base and J by 3 bases, with 6 bases between the two germline ends. CDR3 loop: CSVEARDTGELFF. Written as DNA, the CDR3 is TGCAGCGTTGAAGCTCGCGACACCGGGGAGCTGTTTTTT.

V usage is TRBV6-2 or TRBV6-3 and J usage is TRBJ2-1; the D is unclear. Germline CDR1 is MNHEY and CDR2 is SVGEGT. The length of the CDR3 is 13 residues. Between the trimmed V and J ends, which lost 8 bases and 1 base, there was a span of 9 bases. CDR3 sequence reads: CASQDRSYNEQFF. The CDR3 DNA follows: TGTGCCAGCCAGGACCGATCCTACAATGAGCAGTTCTTC.

The genes are TRBV20-1 and TRBJ1-2; D gene ambiguous. Looked up from germline, CDR1 is DFQATT and CDR2 is SNEGSKA (reference sequence). Trimming pared 3 bases from V and 2 bases from J, leaving 7 bases between. This CDR3 has 12 amino acids. CDR3 sequence: CSASTRNYGYTF. In DNA, the CDR3 is TGCAGTGCTAGCACCAGGAACTATGGCTACACCTTC.

This clonotype was seen only a few times. This chain uses TRBV6-2 or TRBV6-3 with TRBJ2-1; 10 bases agree with TRBD2. The CDR3 spans 17 residues. V shed 6 bases and J 2 bases; nucleotides not matched to a gene: 10. Germline V gene data show CDR1 as MNHEY and CDR2 as SVGEGT. The CDR3 reads CASREPEAGGPYNEQFF. CDR3 DNA: TGTGCCAGCAGGGAACCCGAAGCGGGAGGGCCCTACAATGAGCAGTTCTTC.

This clonotype was recorded a few times. The J gene is TRBJ2-3, the V gene TRBV29-1; the D is unclear. This CDR3 has 10 residues. In germline, CDR1 is SQVTM, CDR2 ANQGSEA. V shed 7 bases and J shed 5 bases, with 7 bases lying between them. The CDR3: CSGWRDTQYF. Here the CDR3 DNA reads TGCAGCGGGTGGAGAGATACGCAGTATTTT.

This clonotype was recorded a few times. CDR3 DNA sequence: TGCGCCAGCAGCTCCGACTCGCCTTCCTACAATGAGCAGTTCTTC. Protein product: CASSSDSPSYNEQFF. This chain links TRBV5-1 with TRBJ2-1; D ambiguous. CDR1 is SGHRS and CDR2 is YFSETQ in the germline V gene. V dropped 3 bases and J dropped 1 base, with 11 bases sitting between them. This CDR3 contains 15 residues.

This clonotype was counted between two and nine times. The rearrangement links TRBV7-2 to TRBJ2-5, with D unresolved. Germline lookup yields CDR1 SGHTA and CDR2 FQGNSA. The V end lost 4 bases, the J end lost 5 bases, and 8 bases lay between the germline ends. This CDR3 contains 12 residues. For the CDR3, the DNA is TGTGCCAGCAGCTCCCCAAAGGAGACCCAGTACTTC. Translation: CASSSPKETQYF.

The V gene is TRBV20-1, the J gene TRBJ2-7; 8 nucleotides line up with TRBD1. The V gene's germline CDR1 is DFQATT and CDR2 SNEGSKA (reference sequence). The CDR3 runs 14 residues. The DNA for the CDR3 is TGCAGCTCCCGGGTCCATGACAGGGGCAACGAGCAGTACTTC. It translates to CSSRVHDRGNEQYF.

In its sample, this clonotype was seen a few times. The V call is TRBV2, the J call TRBJ1-4; D gene unclear. Germline V gene sequence: CDR1 SNHLY, CDR2 FYNNEI. This CDR3 spans 15 amino acids. V dropped 3 bases and J dropped 0 bases, with 8 bases sitting between them. CDR3 in amino acids: CASSDSASTNEKLFF. CDR3 bases: TGTGCCAGCAGTGATTCGGCTTCAACTAATGAAAAACTGTTTTTT.

This clonotype was observed a single time. J is TRBJ2-1 and V is TRBV5-1; 11 nucleotides align to TRBD1. The length of the CDR3 is 15 residues. Germline CDR1 SGHRS, CDR2 YFSETQ. With 7 bases clipped from V and 9 bases from J, the junction kept 12 bases outside the gene matches. The chain's CDR3 is CASLSPGQGGSEQFF. In DNA form, the CDR3 reads TGCGCCAGCCTATCGCCGGGACAGGGGGGATCTGAGCAGTTCTTC.

In the case of this clonotype: Possible read error: a much larger clone is one base away. V usage is TRBV29-1 and J usage is TRBJ2-7, with D possibly being TRBD2 (5 bases). CDR1 and CDR2 (germline): SQVTM, ANQGSEA. V lost 2 bases to trimming and J lost 1 base, with 6 bases between them. This CDR3 region has 12 residues. The CDR3, as DNA: TGCAGCGTTGAAAGCGGATCCTACGAGCAGTACTTC. Protein sequence: CSVESGSYEQYF.